The 6 T cell receptor beta chains below were found in one sample sequenced in a study of T cell responses to AZD1222 COVID-19 vaccine (dated by TCRdb to 2020 to 2023). Libraries came from the immunoSEQ multiplex PCR assay. The clones in this table, taken by TCRdb from immuneACCESS, are in-frame only. Not every clone is retained; where verified, under half of the shortfall comes from an unresolved V gene, and the cause of the rest is unknown. The sample table lists 65,000 to 90,000 clones, around 89% of them with a count of one. In total, the top ten clones hold about 20% of the sample. In light of the paper, this sample's time point label describes: baseline before first vaccination. The specimen was peripheral blood, collected on day 0 of AZD1222 vaccination. The receptor source for this set is an adult in good health.

The J gene is TRBJ2-1, the V gene TRBV3-1 (or the pseudogene TRBV3-2), with D possibly matching TRBD2 (6 bases). V lost 2 bases, J lost 10 bases, and 18 bases lay in between. The V gene's germline CDR1 is LGHDT and CDR2 YNNKEL (reference sequence). This CDR3 has 15 amino acids. CDR3 loop: CASSQWLGRTIEQFF. DNA for the CDR3: TGTGCCAGCAGCCAATGGCTCGGGAGAACGATCGAGCAGTTCTTC.

The V call is TRBV6-2 or TRBV6-3, the J call TRBJ2-7, with D unresolved. The CDR3 totals 15 residues. Germline V CDR1 and CDR2: MNHEY, SVGEGT. V shed 5 bases and J shed 2 bases, with 16 bases lying between them. The chain's CDR3 is CASSLGSQAPYEQYF. CDR3 nucleotide sequence: TGTGCCAGCAGTCTCGGGTCCCAAGCTCCCTACGAGCAGTACTTC.

This sequence joins TRBV4-1 and TRBJ1-5, with D possibly matching TRBD1 (6 bases). This CDR3 region has 16 residues. Trimming shortened V by 1 base and J by 2 bases, and 12 bases separated the two germline ends. CDR1 MGHRA and CDR2 YSYEKL come from the germline V gene. CDR3 residues: CASSQAGALGNQPQHF. CDR3 nucleotide sequence: TGCGCCAGCAGCCAAGCAGGGGCCCTTGGCAATCAGCCCCAGCATTTT.

The rearrangement joins TRBV19 to TRBJ1-1; D is unresolved. The CDR3 sequence is 13 residues long. V lost 2 bases to trimming and J lost 2 bases, with 6 bases between them. Germline CDR1 is LNHDA and CDR2 is SQIVND (reference sequence). Here the CDR3 DNA reads TGTGCCAGTAGTATAATCCTAAACACTGAAGCTTTCTTT. Its protein is CASSIILNTEAFF.

CDR3 nucleotides: TGTGCCAGCAGCGGAGATACAGGGTTTAGCTACGAGCAGTACTTC. It is translated as CASSGDTGFSYEQYF. This chain connects TRBV7-2 to TRBJ2-7; D is perhaps TRBD1 (6 bases). Trimming left V 5 bases short and J 3 bases short, with 17 bases between. The CDR3 runs to 15 residues. CDR1 is SGHTA and CDR2 is FQGNSA in the germline V gene. Variable domain in full (rest from reference TRBV7-2 and TRBJ2-7): GAGVSQSPSNKVTEKGKDVELRCDPISGHTALYWYRQSLGQGLEFLIYFQGNSAPDKSGLPSDRFSAERTGGSVSTLTIQRTQQEDSAVYLCASSGDTGFSYEQYFGPGTRLTVT.

V gene TRBV27 combines with J gene TRBJ2-7; 12 nucleotides line up with TRBD2. The CDR3 is 16 residues long. Trimming cost V 6 bases and J 3 bases; bases outside gene matches: 9. CDR1 and CDR2 from the germline V gene are MNHEY and SMNVEV (reference sequence). CDR3 DNA sequence: TGTGCCAGCAGGCCCCCGGGACTAGCGGGCGTCTACGAGCAGTACTTC. It encodes CASRPPGLAGVYEQYF.